This TCR beta chain originates from a study of T cell responses to AZD1222 COVID-19 vaccine. Study-level results: Targeting of unmutated variant regions was reportedly seen in nearly half of spike-specific TCRs. Possibly, clonal diversity was underestimated; donors were largely white British and included more females.

The table came from immunoSEQ multiplex PCR; TCRdb's copy has only in-frame clones and leaves some out. The sample carries about 150,000 clones, around 86% recorded once. As regards this clone: Its specificity is not known.

The sequencing here drew on peripheral blood, taken on day 0 of MenACWY control vaccination. This receptor was obtained from an adult in good health.

The CDR3 sequence is CASSQGGLGQVSETQYF. CDR3 nucleotide sequence: TGTGCCAGCAGCCAGGGAGGACTGGGGCAAGTCTCGGAGACCCAGTACTTC. V is TRBV14 and J is TRBJ2-5, with a weak D call TRBD2 (6 bases). Germline V lookup: CDR1 SGHDN, CDR2 FVKESK. The CDR3 length is 17 residues. V lost 3 bases and J 5 bases, leaving 22 bases between the germline ends. The full variable domain, rest sourced from reference TRBV14 and TRBJ2-5, is EAGVTQFPSHSVIEKGQTVTLRCDPISGHDNLYWYRRVMGKEIKFLLHFVKESKQDESGMPNNRFLAERTGGTYSTLKVQPAELEDSGVYFCASSQGGLGQVSETQYFGPGTRLLVL.